What follows are 3 T cell receptor beta chains derived from one specimen sequenced in a study of cytomegalovirus exposure and HLA in healthy donors. The protocol was immunoSEQ multiplex PCR, while the TCRdb copy is restricted to in-frame clones and leaves out a portion. The profile covers a few hundred thousand clones, with 70% to 90% appearing a single time and roughly 0.75% taken by the ten largest. Sequencing was carried out using PBMCs. These receptors were obtained from a woman aged 18-29 years in good health and CMV-seronegative.

The chain uses TRBV19 and TRBJ2-3; perhaps TRBD1 as D (6 bases). Looked up from germline, CDR1 is LNHDA and CDR2 is SQIVND (reference sequence). This CDR3 region has 15 residues. V was trimmed by 1 base and J by 2 bases, leaving 10 bases between them. CDR3 protein: CASSIVAGATDTQYF. In DNA form, the CDR3 reads TGTGCCAGTAGTATAGTTGCAGGGGCCACAGATACGCAGTATTTT.

This sequence joins TRBV5-1 and TRBJ1-2; tentatively, D is TRBD1 (6 bases). This CDR3 is built from 14 residues. Trimming stripped 4 bases from V and 4 bases from J, with 14 bases between. Germline CDR1 reads SGHRS; CDR2 reads YFSETQ. The CDR3 coding sequence is TGCGCCAGCAGCATAACAGGGTTAGGCTATGGCTACACCTTC. Residues: CASSITGLGYGYTF.

CDR3 region: CSVQQVFSYNEQFF. The CDR3 region has the DNA TGCAGCGTTCAACAGGTCTTCTCCTACAATGAGCAGTTCTTC. The chain recombines TRBV29-1 with TRBJ2-1; D is possibly TRBD1 (5 bases). The CDR3 is made up of 14 amino acids. CDR1 SQVTM and CDR2 ANQGSEA come from the germline V gene. V shed 5 bases and J shed 0 bases, with 11 bases lying between them.